This T cell receptor (beta chain) was sequenced in a study of circulating and synovial CD4+ cells in juvenile arthritis. As concerns this clone: The antigen is not known.

Germline V CDR1 and CDR2: MDHEN, SYDVKM. V was trimmed by 7 bases and J by 1 base, leaving 16 bases between them. The CDR3 has 15 residues. The data were produced by immunoSEQ multiplex PCR, yet TCRdb's version contains in-frame clones alone and is incomplete. The sample shows about 32,000 clones, 90% to 95% of them seen only once. Points from the study as a whole: These blood cells shared more CDR3 sequences with synovium than bulk blood.

Sequenced sample: CD4+ T cells from blood. This receptor was obtained from a human donor with juvenile idiopathic arthritis. The chain combines TRBV28 with TRBJ2-5, with D possibly TRBD1 on 5 matching bases. The CDR3 nucleotides read TGTGCCAGCAAGACAGCGAACACGGCCCAAGAGACCCAGTACTTC. It yields the protein CASKTANTAQETQYF.